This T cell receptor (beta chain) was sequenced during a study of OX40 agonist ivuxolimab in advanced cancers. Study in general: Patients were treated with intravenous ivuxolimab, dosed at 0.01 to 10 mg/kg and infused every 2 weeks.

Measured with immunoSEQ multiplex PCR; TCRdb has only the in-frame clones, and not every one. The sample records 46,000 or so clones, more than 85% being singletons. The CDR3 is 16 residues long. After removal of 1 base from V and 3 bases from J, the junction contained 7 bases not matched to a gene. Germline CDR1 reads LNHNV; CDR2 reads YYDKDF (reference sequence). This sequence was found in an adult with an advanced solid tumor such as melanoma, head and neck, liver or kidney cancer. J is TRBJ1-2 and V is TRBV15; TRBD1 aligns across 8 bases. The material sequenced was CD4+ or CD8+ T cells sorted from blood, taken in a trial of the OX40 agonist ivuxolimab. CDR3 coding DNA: TGTGCCACCAGCAGAGGGCCGGCGACAGGGGACTATGGCTACACCTTC. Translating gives CATSRGPATGDYGYTF.